This T cell receptor (beta chain) was sequenced during a study of post-analysis software for immune sequencing data. Study conclusions and caveats: Elevated frequency relative to controls characterized roughly 5 TRBV segments in patients, TRBV5-6, TRBV5-1 and TRBV20-1 among them.

The germline CDR1 and CDR2 sequences are SGHRS and YFSETQ. The CDR3 is 14 amino acids. V lost 2 bases to trimming and J lost 5 bases, with 11 bases between them. TCR beta cDNA libraries had unique molecular identifiers. One entry per CDR3 protein, called by TCRdb with MiXCR from the PCR reads. The sample includes 150,000 to 200,000 distinct CDR3 sequences, about 29% of them seen just once. Only one count was recorded for this clonotype. Its antigen remains unidentified. J is TRBJ2-1 and V is TRBV5-1; weak D call: TRBD1 (6 bases). The specimen sequenced was blood. The sequence came from a girl under 18 with multiple sclerosis. In DNA, the CDR3 is TGCGCCAGCAGCTTCTTACAGGGTGACAATGAGCAGTTCTTC. Its protein is CASSFLQGDNEQFF.